The 23 T cell receptor beta chains in this list originate from one sample, sequenced in a study of T cell responses to AZD1222 COVID-19 vaccine. Sequencing used immunoSEQ multiplex PCR; TCRdb keeps in-frame clones, though not all of them. The top ten clones hold roughly 1.2% of a sample with approximately 140,000 clones, 94% of them seen once. This material consisted of peripheral blood, taken on day 0 of AZD1222 vaccination. The receptors were sampled from an adult in good health.

This chain connects TRBV5-6 to TRBJ2-1, with TRBD1 matching over 8 bases. Trimming took 4 bases from V and 0 from J; bases not matched to a gene: 12. Germline V gene lookup returns CDR1 SGHDT and CDR2 YYEEEE. CDR3 length equals 18 residues. The CDR3 DNA is TGTGCCAGCAGCCCCGGGACAGGCCATCTCGGCTCCTACAATGAGCAGTTCTTC. Its translation: CASSPGTGHLGSYNEQFF.

The chain is built from TRBV10-3 and TRBJ1-6; D is ambiguous. V was trimmed by 6 bases and J by 5 bases, leaving 8 bases between them. Germline V gene sequence: CDR1 ENHRY, CDR2 SYGVKD. CDR3 length equals 13 residues. The CDR3 loop reads CAISDPDNSPLHF. The CDR3 nucleotides read TGTGCCATCAGCGACCCGGATAATTCACCCCTCCACTTT.

The chain couples TRBV5-1 to TRBJ1-6; no clear D gene. Per the germline V gene, CDR1 is SGHRS and CDR2 is YFSETQ. The CDR3 totals 14 residues. The V and J ends lost 0 bases and 7 bases respectively, with 8 bases between them. The CDR3 region has the DNA TGCGCCAGCAGCTTGGGGTTGGGGAATTCACCCCTCCACTTT. Its protein product is CASSLGLGNSPLHF.

The chain carries TRBV11-3 and TRBJ2-1; 10 bases align to TRBD2. Germline-derived CDR1 and CDR2 are SGHNT and YENEEA. CDR3 size: 17 residues. V trimming: 1 base; J trimming: 8 bases; junction bases outside the gene matches: 11. DNA of the CDR3: TGTGCCAGCAGCTTAGGGGTGGCTAGCGGGAGACCTTATGAGCAGTTCTTC. This codes for CASSLGVASGRPYEQFF.

This rearrangement joins TRBV2 to TRBJ1-1; a possible D gene is TRBD1 (6 bases). Germline CDR1 and CDR2: SNHLY and FYNNEI. V lost 2 bases, J lost 6 bases, and 13 bases lay in between. The CDR3 runs to 14 residues. DNA for the CDR3: TGTGCCAGCAGTGAATGGGGGGCACGTGCTGAAGCTTTCTTT. As protein: CASSEWGARAEAFF.

This chain uses TRBV5-1 with TRBJ2-3, with 7 bases identical to TRBD1. CDR3 size: 14 residues. Losses at the gene ends were 4 bases for V and 6 bases for J; bases not matched to a gene: 8. Germline CDR1 and CDR2: SGHRS and YFSETQ. The CDR3 loop reads CASSGTDRPDTQYF. In DNA, the CDR3 is TGCGCCAGCAGCGGGACGGACAGGCCCGATACGCAGTATTTT.

The chain recombines TRBV28 with TRBJ2-7; D is uncertain. Trimming shortened V by 4 bases and J by 2 bases, and 12 bases separated the two germline ends. Per the germline V gene, CDR1 is MDHEN and CDR2 is SYDVKM. The CDR3 length is 14 residues. The CDR3 region has the DNA TGTGCCAGCAGTTGGTATAGGGCTCCCTACGAGCAGTACGTC. It specifies CASSWYRAPYEQYV.

The chain links TRBV4-1 to TRBJ1-5, with 7 bases aligning to TRBD1. Germline-derived CDR1 and CDR2 are MGHRA and YSYEKL. Unmatched junction bases numbered 12, after V lost 6 bases and J lost 4 bases. The CDR3 totals 16 residues. CDR3 protein: CASRPRRGTENQPQHF. DNA for the CDR3: TGCGCCAGCAGGCCCCGTAGGGGGACAGAAAATCAGCCCCAGCATTTT.

The chain has TRBV3-1 (or the pseudogene TRBV3-2) and TRBJ1-5; D is uncertain. CDR1 is LGHDT and CDR2 is YNNKEL in the germline V gene (reference sequence). V was shortened by 1 base and J by 7 bases, with 5 bases between the two germline ends. CDR3 length: 12 amino acids. CDR3 sequence: CASSQGVQPQHF. The DNA for the CDR3 is TGTGCCAGCAGCCAAGGGGTCCAGCCCCAGCATTTT.

V is TRBV19 and J is TRBJ2-2, with 12 positions matching TRBD2. CDR3 size: 17 residues. V lost 6 bases to trimming and J lost 4 bases; unmatched junction nucleotides: 9. Per the germline V gene, CDR1 is LNHDA and CDR2 is SQIVND (reference sequence). Here the CDR3 DNA reads TGTGCCAGTAGCTTGGCTAGCGGGGGGGCACTCACCGGGGAGCTGTTTTTT. Amino acids: CASSLASGGALTGELFF.

The chain combines TRBV5-5 with TRBJ2-5; perhaps TRBD1 as D (5 bases). V was clipped by 1 base and J by 5 bases, with 12 bases between them. Germline assignment: CDR1 SGHKS and CDR2 YYEKEE (reference sequence). The length of the CDR3 is 14 residues. Written as DNA, the CDR3 is TGTGCCAGCAGCTTGCGACCTGGGGCGGAGACCCAGTACTTC. Translated: CASSLRPGAETQYF. The full variable domain, its missing parts supplied by reference TRBV5-5 and TRBJ2-5, is DAGVTQSPTHLIKTRGQQVTLRCSPISGHKSVSWYQQVLGQGPQFIFQYYEKEERGRGNFPDRFSARQFPNYSSELNVNALLLGDSALYLCASSLRPGAETQYFGPGTRLLVL.

The chain links TRBV9 to TRBJ2-1, with 10 bases identical to TRBD2. This CDR3 contains 16 residues. Germline V gene lookup returns CDR1 SGDLS and CDR2 YYNGEE. Trimming at V came to 4 bases and at J to 4 bases, leaving 8 bases not matched to a gene. The CDR3 bases are TGTGCCAGCAGCCCTCGGACTAGCGGAACTTACAATGAGCAGTTCTTC. Protein product: CASSPRTSGTYNEQFF.

The CDR3 DNA reads as TGCAGTGCTAGTCGGAATCAAGAGACCCAGTACTTC. This sequence encodes CSASRNQETQYF. This chain joins TRBV20-1 and TRBJ2-5; D remains ambiguous. Deletions cut 3 bases from V and 2 bases from J, with 7 bases between. CDR3 length equals 12 residues. Germline CDR1 reads DFQATT; CDR2 reads SNEGSKA (reference sequence).

This rearrangement joins TRBV4-1 to TRBJ1-6; 7 bases agree with TRBD1. Germline assignment: CDR1 MGHRA and CDR2 YSYEKL. The CDR3 runs to 15 residues. V lost 4 bases and J lost 7; bases outside the gene matches: 7. This chain's CDR3 is CASSLKWTGNSPLHF. Written as DNA, the CDR3 is TGCGCCAGCAGCCTAAAATGGACAGGAAATTCACCCCTCCACTTT.

The chain is built from TRBV4-1 and TRBJ2-1, with 10 bases matching TRBD2. The CDR3 is 15 amino acids. V lost 4 bases to trimming and J lost 7 bases; unmatched junction nucleotides: 7. From germline, CDR1 is MGHRA and CDR2 YSYEKL. The CDR3 bases are TGCGCCAGCAGCCCTCTAGCGGGAGAATTAAATGAGCAGTTCTTC. It codes for CASSPLAGELNEQFF.

The chain uses TRBV18 and TRBJ1-5, with TRBD1 identical over 7 bases. The CDR3 sequence is 15 residues long. Germline V lookup: CDR1 KGHSH, CDR2 LQKENI. V lost 3 bases to trimming and J lost 7 bases; unmatched junction nucleotides: 9. CDR3 protein: CASSPGVQGGQPQHF. The CDR3 region has the DNA TGTGCCAGCTCACCGGGGGTGCAGGGGGGACAGCCCCAGCATTTT.

The gene calls are TRBV4-2 and TRBJ2-3; TRBD2 is a possible D gene (7 bases). CDR1 and CDR2 from the germline V gene are LGHNA and YNFKEQ. This CDR3 comprises 15 residues. With 0 bases removed from V and 2 bases from J, the gap between germline ends came to 9 bases. CDR3 in DNA: TGTGCCAGCAGCCAAGAGGGGGGGCCCACAGATACGCAGTATTTT. Translated, it gives CASSQEGGPTDTQYF.

This clone came up once. This rearrangement joins TRBV11-2 to TRBJ2-3; TRBD2 aligns across 7 bases. V lost 5 bases and J lost 5; bases outside the gene matches: 7. Germline V gene sequence: CDR1 SGHAT, CDR2 FQNNGV. There are 14 residues in the CDR3. CDR3 DNA: TGTGCCAGCAGCGAACGGACTAGGGTAGATACGCAGTATTTT. Its protein product is CASSERTRVDTQYF. Variable domain in full (rest from reference TRBV11-2 and TRBJ2-3): EAGVAQSPRYKIIEKRQSVAFWCNPISGHATLYWYQQILGQGPKLLIQFQNNGVVDDSQLPKDRFSAERLKGVDSTLKIQPAKLEDSAVYLCASSERTRVDTQYFGPGTRLTVL.

CDR3 protein: CASSPFSGANNEQFF. For the CDR3, the DNA is TGTGCCAGCAGCCCCTTTAGCGGGGCCAACAATGAGCAGTTCTTC. The chain couples TRBV4-2 to TRBJ2-1, with 8 positions matching TRBD2. J lost 5 bases, V lost 4 bases, and 7 bases had no gene match. The CDR3 runs 15 residues. The germline CDR1 and CDR2 sequences are LGHNA and YNFKEQ.

This chain links TRBV10-3 with TRBJ2-5; 7 bases are a match to TRBD2. The V gene's germline CDR1 is ENHRY and CDR2 SYGVKD. This CDR3 region has 11 residues. The V and J ends lost 8 bases and 5 bases, in that order; junction bases with no gene match: 2. CDR3 region: CAIGGVETQYF. CDR3 DNA: TGTGCCATCGGGGGGGTGGAGACCCAGTACTTC.

The rearrangement joins TRBV7-2 to TRBJ2-2; tentatively, D is TRBD1 or TRBD2 (6 bases each). The CDR3 runs 17 residues. V lost 4 bases and J lost 6, with 21 bases in between. CDR1 and CDR2 (germline): SGHTA, FQGNSA. CDR3 bases: TGTGCCAGCAGCTCCCGAGGGGGACTGGCTAAAGCCGGGGAGCTGTTTTTT. It encodes CASSSRGGLAKAGELFF.

The chain joins TRBV4-1 to TRBJ1-1; unclear D gene. Deletions cut 3 bases from V and 1 base from J, with 12 bases between. There are 15 residues in the CDR3. Germline-derived CDR1 and CDR2 are MGHRA and YSYEKL. CDR3 DNA sequence: TGCGCCAGCAGCCATTCAAGGCGAGAGAACACTGAAGCTTTCTTT. The encoded protein is CASSHSRRENTEAFF.

The chain carries TRBV6-5 and TRBJ2-3; TRBD2 matches at 8 bases. The V gene end was trimmed by 6 bases and the J gene end by 5 bases; junction bases not matched to a gene: 7. This CDR3 is built from 14 residues. CDR1 and CDR2 (germline): MNHEY, SVGAGI. Here the CDR3 DNA reads TGTGCCAGCAGGACCCGGGGGGGAGTAGATACGCAGTATTTT. This translates into CASRTRGGVDTQYF.